This T cell receptor (beta chain) appears in the sequencing data of a study of T cell responses to AZD1222 COVID-19 vaccine. Whole-study findings and limits: After two AZD1222 doses, spike-specific TCR breadth and depth rose versus day 0. Nearly half of spike-specific TCRs reportedly target variant regions that are unmutated in the B.1.351 and B.1.1.7 variants. Donors were largely white British and mainly female; clonal diversity was possibly underestimated. Repertoire collection took place solely once the T cell response had peaked.

For this clone: The antigen is not known.

Germline CDR1 SEHNR, CDR2 FQNEAQ (reference sequence). J gave up 8 bases and V 1 base, and 3 bases lay outside the gene matches. CDR3 length: 14 amino acids. Repertoires were generated with immunoSEQ multiplex PCR, while TCRdb's copy carries only in-frame clones and drops some. The sample shows some 150,000 clones, approximately 88% of them seen only once. This TCR was sampled from an adult in good health. The starting material was peripheral blood, obtained on day 0 of MenACWY control vaccination. The V gene is TRBV7-9, the J gene TRBJ2-1, with 9 bases that match TRBD2. As DNA, the CDR3 is TGTGCCAGCAGCTTAGGCGGGAGGGCCGATGAGCAGTTCTTC. This codes for CASSLGGRADEQFF.